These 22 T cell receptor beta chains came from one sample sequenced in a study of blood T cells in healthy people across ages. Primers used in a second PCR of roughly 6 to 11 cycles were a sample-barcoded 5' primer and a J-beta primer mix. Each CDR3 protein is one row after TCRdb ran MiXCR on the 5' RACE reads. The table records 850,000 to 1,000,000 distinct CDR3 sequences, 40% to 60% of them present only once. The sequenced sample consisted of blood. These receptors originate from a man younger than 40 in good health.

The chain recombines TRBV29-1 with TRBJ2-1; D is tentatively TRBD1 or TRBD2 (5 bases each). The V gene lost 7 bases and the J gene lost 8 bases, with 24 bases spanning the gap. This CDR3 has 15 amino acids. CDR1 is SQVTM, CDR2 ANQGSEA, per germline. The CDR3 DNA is TGCAGCGCGACTTTAGGGACGGGGCGGCTCGATGAGCAGTTCTTC. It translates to CSATLGTGRLDEQFF.

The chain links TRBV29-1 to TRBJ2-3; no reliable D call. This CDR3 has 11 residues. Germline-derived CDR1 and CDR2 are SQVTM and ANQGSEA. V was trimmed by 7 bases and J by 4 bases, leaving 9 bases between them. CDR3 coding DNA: TGCAGCGCCGAGGCTCCAGATACGCAGTATTTT. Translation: CSAEAPDTQYF.

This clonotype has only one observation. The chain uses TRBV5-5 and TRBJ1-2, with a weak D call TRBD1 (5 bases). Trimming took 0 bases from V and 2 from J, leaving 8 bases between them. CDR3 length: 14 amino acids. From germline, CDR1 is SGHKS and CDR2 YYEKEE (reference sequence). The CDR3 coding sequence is TGTGCCAGCAGCTTGGCTTGGGGGAACTATGGCTACACCTTC. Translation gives CASSLAWGNYGYTF.

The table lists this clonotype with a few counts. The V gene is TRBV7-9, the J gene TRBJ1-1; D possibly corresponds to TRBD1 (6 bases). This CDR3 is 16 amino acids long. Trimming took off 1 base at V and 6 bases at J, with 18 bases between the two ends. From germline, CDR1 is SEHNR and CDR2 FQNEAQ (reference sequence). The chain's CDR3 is CASSLGGGSSGSEAFF. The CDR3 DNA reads TGTGCCAGCAGCTTAGGGGGGGGCAGTTCAGGTTCTGAAGCTTTCTTT. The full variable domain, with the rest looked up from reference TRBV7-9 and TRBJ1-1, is DTGVSQNPRHKITKRGQNVTFRCDPISEHNRLYWYRQTLGQGPEFLTYFQNEAQLEKSRLLSDRFSAERPKGSFSTLEIQRTEQGDSAMYLCASSLGGGSSGSEAFFGQGTRLTVV.

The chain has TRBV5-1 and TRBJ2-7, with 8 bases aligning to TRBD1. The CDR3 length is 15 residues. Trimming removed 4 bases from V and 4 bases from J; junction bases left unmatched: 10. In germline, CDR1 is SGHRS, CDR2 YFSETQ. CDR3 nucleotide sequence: TGCGCCAGCAGCCCACGGACAGGGCCCCCATACGAGCAGTACTTC. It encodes CASSPRTGPPYEQYF.

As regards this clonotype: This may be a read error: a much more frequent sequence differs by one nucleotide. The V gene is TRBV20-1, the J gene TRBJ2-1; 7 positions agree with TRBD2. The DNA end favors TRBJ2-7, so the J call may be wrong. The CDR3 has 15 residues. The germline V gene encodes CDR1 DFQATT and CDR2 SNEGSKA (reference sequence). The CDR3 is CSVRAGGSSYNEQYF. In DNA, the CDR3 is TGCAGTGTTAGGGCCGGGGGGAGCTCCTACAATGAGCAGTACTTC.

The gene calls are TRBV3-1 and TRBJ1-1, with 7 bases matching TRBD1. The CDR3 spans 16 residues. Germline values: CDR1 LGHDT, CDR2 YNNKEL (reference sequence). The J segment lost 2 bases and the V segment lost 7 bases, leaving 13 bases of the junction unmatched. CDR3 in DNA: TGTGCCAGCATCTCATGCCCAGGGGGGCCCAACACTGAAGCTTTCTTT. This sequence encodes CASISCPGGPNTEAFF.

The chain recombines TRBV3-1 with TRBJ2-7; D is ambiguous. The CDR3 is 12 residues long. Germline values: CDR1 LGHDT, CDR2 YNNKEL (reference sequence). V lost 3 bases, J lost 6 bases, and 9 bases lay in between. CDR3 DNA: TGTGCCAGCAGCCAGATTCCAACCGAGCAGTACTTC. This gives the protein CASSQIPTEQYF.

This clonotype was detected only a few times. For the CDR3, the DNA is TGTGCCAGCAGTTTAAGGACAGGGCGTAGCAATCAGCCCCAGCATTTT. Translating it yields CASSLRTGRSNQPQHF. The genes are TRBV12-3 or TRBV12-4 and TRBJ1-5; TRBD1 agrees at 8 bases. This CDR3 is built from 16 residues. V was clipped by 2 bases and J by 0 bases; unmatched bases: 3.

CDR3 nucleotides: TGCGCCAGCAGTTCGACAGGGATGGTGACTGAAGCTTTCTTT. Translated, it gives CASSSTGMVTEAFF. V gene TRBV5-1 combines with J gene TRBJ1-1, with 7 bases matching TRBD1. The CDR3 totals 14 residues. V gave up 5 bases and J gave up 5 bases; unmatched junction bases: 9. Germline CDR1 and CDR2: SGHRS and YFSETQ.

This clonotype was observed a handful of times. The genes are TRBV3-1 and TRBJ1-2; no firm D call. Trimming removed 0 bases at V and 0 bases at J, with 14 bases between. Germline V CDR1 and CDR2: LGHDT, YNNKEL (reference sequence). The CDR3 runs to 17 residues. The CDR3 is CASSQDVRSLANYGYTF. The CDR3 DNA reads TGTGCCAGCAGCCAAGATGTACGCAGTCTAGCTAACTATGGCTACACCTTC. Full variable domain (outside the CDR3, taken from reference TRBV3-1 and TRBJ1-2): DTAVSQTPKYLVTQMGNDKSIKCEQNLGHDTMYWYKQDSKKFLKIMFSYNNKELIINETVPNRFSPKSPDKAHLNLHINSLELGDSAVYFCASSQDVRSLANYGYTFGSGTRLTVV.

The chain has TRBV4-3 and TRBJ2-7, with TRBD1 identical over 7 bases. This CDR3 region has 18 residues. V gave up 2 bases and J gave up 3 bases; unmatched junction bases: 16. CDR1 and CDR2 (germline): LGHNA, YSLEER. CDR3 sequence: CASSQFLGQGVTGYEQYF. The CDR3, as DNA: TGCGCCAGCAGCCAATTTCTGGGTCAGGGGGTGACGGGCTACGAGCAGTACTTC.

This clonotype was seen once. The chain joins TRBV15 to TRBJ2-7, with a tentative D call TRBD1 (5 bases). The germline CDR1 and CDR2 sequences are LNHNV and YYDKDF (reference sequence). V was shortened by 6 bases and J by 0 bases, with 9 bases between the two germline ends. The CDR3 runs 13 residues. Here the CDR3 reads CATRTVSSYEQYF. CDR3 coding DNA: TGTGCCACCAGGACAGTGAGCTCCTACGAGCAGTACTTC.

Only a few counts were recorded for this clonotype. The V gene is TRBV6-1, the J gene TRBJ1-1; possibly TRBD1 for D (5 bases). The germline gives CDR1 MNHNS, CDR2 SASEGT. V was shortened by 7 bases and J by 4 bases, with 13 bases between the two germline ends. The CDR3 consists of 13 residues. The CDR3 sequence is CASKGVDATEAFF. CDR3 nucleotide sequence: TGTGCCAGCAAAGGGGTGGATGCCACTGAAGCTTTCTTT.

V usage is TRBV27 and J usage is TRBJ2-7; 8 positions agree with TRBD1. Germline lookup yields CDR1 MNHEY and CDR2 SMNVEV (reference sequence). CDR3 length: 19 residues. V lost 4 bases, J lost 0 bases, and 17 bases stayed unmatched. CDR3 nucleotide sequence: TGTGCCAGCAGTTCGACAGGGGTCTACGCCGATATAAGCTCCTACGAGCAGTACTTC. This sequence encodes CASSSTGVYADISSYEQYF.

This CDR3 is CASSVGTGYIDEQFF. The CDR3, as DNA: TGTGCCAGCAGCGTAGGGACAGGGTATATAGATGAGCAGTTCTTC. The V call is TRBV9, the J call TRBJ2-1; TRBD1 matches at 8 bases. This CDR3 comprises 15 residues. V trimming: 0 bases; J trimming: 8 bases; junction bases outside the gene matches: 7. CDR1 and CDR2 from the germline V gene are SGDLS and YYNGEE. The full variable domain, its missing parts supplied by reference TRBV9 and TRBJ2-1, is DSGVTQTPKHLITATGQRVTLRCSPRSGDLSVYWYQQSLDQGLQFLIQYYNGEERAKGNILERFSAQQFPDLHSELNLSSLELGDSALYFCASSVGTGYIDEQFFGPGTRLTVL.

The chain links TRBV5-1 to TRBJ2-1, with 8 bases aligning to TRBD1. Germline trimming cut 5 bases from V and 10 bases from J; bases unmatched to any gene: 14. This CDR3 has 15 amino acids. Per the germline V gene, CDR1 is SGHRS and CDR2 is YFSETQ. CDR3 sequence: CASRYQGAGIGEQFF. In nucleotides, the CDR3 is TGCGCCAGCAGATATCAGGGGGCTGGAATTGGGGAGCAGTTCTTC.

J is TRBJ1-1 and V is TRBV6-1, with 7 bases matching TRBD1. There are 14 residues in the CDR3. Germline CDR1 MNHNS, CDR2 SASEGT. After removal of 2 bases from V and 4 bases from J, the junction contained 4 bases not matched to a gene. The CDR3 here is CASSEHRGGTEAFF. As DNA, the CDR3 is TGTGCCAGCAGTGAACACAGGGGAGGCACTGAAGCTTTCTTT.

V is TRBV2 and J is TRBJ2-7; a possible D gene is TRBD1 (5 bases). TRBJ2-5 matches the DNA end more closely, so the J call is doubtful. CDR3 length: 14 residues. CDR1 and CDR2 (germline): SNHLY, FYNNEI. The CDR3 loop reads CASSEGWTQETQYF. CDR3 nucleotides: TGTGCCAGCAGTGAAGGCTGGACACAAGAGACCCAGTACTTC.

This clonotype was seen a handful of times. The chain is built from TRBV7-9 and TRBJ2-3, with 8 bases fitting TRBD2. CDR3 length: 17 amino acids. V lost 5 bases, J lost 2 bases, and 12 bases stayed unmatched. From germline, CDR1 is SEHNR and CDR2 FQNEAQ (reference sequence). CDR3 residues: CASSPSLAGRNTDTQYF. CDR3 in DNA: TGTGCCAGCAGCCCCAGCCTAGCGGGTCGGAACACAGATACGCAGTATTTT.

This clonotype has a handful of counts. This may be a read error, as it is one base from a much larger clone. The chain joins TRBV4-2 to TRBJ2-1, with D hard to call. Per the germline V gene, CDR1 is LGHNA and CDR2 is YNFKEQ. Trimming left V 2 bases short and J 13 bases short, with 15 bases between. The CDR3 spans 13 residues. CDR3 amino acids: CASSQPRQETQFF. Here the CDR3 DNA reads TGTGCCAGCAGCCAACCGCGTCAAGAGACCCAGTTCTTC.

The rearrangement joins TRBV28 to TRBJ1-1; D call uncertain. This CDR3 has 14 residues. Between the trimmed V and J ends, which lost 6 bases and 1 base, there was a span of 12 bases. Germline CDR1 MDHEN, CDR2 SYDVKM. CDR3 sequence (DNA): TGTGCCAGCAGCCCTGTTAGGGCGAACACTGAAGCTTTCTTT. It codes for CASSPVRANTEAFF.